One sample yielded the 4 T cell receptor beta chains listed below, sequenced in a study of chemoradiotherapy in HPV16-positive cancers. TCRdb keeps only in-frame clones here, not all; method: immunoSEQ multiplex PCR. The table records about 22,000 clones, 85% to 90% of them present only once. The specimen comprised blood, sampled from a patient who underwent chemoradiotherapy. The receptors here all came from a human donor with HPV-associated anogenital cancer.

Written as DNA, the CDR3 is TGTGCCATCAGTGGAGGGGGAGGACTTGGCTACACCTTC. Translating gives CAISGGGGLGYTF. The V call is TRBV10-3, the J call TRBJ1-2; the D gene is possibly TRBD1 (6 bases). CDR3 length: 13 residues. Germline CDR1 ENHRY, CDR2 SYGVKD. Trimming took off 4 bases at V and 7 bases at J, with 13 bases between the two ends.

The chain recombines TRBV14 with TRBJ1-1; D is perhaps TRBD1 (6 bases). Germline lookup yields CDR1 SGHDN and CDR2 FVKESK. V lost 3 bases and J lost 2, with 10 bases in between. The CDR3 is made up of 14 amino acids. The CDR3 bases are TGTGCCAGCAGCCAGACAGGTCGTAACACTGAAGCTTTCTTT. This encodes CASSQTGRNTEAFF. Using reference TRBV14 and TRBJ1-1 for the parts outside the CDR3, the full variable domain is EAGVTQFPSHSVIEKGQTVTLRCDPISGHDNLYWYRRVMGKEIKFLLHFVKESKQDESGMPNNRFLAERTGGTYSTLKVQPAELEDSGVYFCASSQTGRNTEAFFGQGTRLTVV.

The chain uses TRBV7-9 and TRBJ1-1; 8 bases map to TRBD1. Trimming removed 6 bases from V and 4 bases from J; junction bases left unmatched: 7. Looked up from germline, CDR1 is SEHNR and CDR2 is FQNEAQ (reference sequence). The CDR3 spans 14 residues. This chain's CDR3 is CASRQGERGTEAFF. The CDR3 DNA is TGTGCCAGCAGACAGGGGGAACGGGGCACTGAAGCTTTCTTT.

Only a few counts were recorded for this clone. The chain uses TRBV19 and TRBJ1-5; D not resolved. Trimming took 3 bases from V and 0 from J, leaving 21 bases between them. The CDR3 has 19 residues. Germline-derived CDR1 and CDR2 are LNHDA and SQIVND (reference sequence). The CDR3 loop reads CASSISPGSVVYSNQPQHF. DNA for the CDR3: TGTGCCAGTAGTATCTCACCGGGATCAGTGGTTTATAGCAATCAGCCCCAGCATTTT.